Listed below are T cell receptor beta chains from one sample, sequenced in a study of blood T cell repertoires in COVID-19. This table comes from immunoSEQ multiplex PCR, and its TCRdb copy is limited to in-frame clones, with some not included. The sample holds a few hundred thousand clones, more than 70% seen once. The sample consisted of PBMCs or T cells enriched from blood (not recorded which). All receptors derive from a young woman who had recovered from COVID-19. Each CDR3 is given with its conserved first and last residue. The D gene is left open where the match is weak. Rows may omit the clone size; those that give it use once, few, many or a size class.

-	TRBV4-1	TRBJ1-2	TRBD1	CASSQHQEDRGARGYTF	TGCGCCAGCAGCCAACATCAGGAAGACAGGGGCGCAAGAGGCTACACCTTC
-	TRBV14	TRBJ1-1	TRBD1	CASSQDWEARTGYTEAFF	TGTGCCAGCAGCCAAGATTGGGAGGCGCGGACAGGGTACACTGAAGCTTTCTTT
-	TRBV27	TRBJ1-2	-	CASSWRAENYGYTF	TGTGCCAGCAGTTGGAGGGCAGAAAACTATGGCTACACCTTC
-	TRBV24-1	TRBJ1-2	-	CATSDFSGYTF	TGTGCCACCAGTGATTTTAGCGGCTACACCTTC
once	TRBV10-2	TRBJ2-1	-	CASAAGIPRSNEQFF	TGCGCCAGCGCGGCGGGTATCCCGAGATCCAATGAGCAGTTCTTC
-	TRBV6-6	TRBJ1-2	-	CASTLGYPLENYGYTF	TGTGCCAGCACTCTAGGATATCCATTGGAGAACTATGGCTACACCTTC
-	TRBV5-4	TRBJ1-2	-	CASSLGEGSYGYTF	TGTGCCAGCAGCTTGGGGGAAGGGAGCTATGGCTACACCTTC
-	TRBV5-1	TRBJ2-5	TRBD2	CASSLGSGGAGETQYF	TGCGCCAGCAGCTTGGGCAGCGGGGGGGCCGGGGAGACCCAGTACTTC
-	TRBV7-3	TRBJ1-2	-	CASSFSNYGYTF	TGTGCCAGCAGCTTCTCCAACTATGGCTACACCTTC
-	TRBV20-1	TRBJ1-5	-	CSASLGEGQPQHF	TGCAGTGCTAGTCTAGGGGAAGGGCAGCCCCAGCATTTT
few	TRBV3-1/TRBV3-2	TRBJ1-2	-	CASSPSWGGRTYGYTF	TGTGCCAGCAGCCCCTCGTGGGGGGGGCGGACCTATGGCTACACCTTC
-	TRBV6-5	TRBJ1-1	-	CASRGNGPGGTEAFF	TGTGCCAGCAGGGGGAATGGGCCCGGAGGGACTGAAGCTTTCTTT
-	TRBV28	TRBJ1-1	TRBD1	CASSLTGGPNTEAFF	TGTGCCAGCAGCTTGACAGGGGGCCCGAACACTGAAGCTTTCTTT
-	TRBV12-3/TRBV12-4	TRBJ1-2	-	CASSLAKTGGYTF	TGTGCCAGCAGTTTAGCCAAAACGGGGGGCTACACCTTC
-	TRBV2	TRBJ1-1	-	CASIRSLGRDRAFF	TGTGCCAGCATCAGGAGTTTAGGCAGGGATCGAGCTTTCTTT
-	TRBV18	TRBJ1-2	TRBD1	CASSPLRTGGTWGYTF	TGTGCCAGCTCACCGCTTCGGACAGGGGGGACCTGGGGCTACACCTTC
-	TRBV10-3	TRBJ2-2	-	CAISAIGGGGTGELFF	TGTGCCATCAGCGCGATCGGGGGAGGTGGCACCGGGGAGCTGTTTTTT
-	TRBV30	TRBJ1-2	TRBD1	CAWSRDRDGYTF	TGTGCCTGGAGTAGAGACAGGGATGGCTACACCTTC
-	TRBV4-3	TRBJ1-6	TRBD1	CASSQESMGQGNSYNSPLHF	TGCGCCAGCAGCCAAGAATCTATGGGACAGGGAAACTCCTATAATTCACCCCTCCACTTT
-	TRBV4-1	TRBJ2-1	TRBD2	CASSQAPRGVIYNEQFF	TGCGCCAGCAGCCAAGCCCCCCGGGGGGTAATCTACAATGAGCAGTTCTTC
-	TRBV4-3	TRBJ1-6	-	CASSPTGVLSPLHF	TGCGCCAGCAGCCCGACAGGTGTACTATCACCCCTCCACTTT
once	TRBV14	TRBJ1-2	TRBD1	CASRETGADYGYTF	TGTGCCAGCAGGGAGACAGGGGCGGACTATGGCTACACCTTC
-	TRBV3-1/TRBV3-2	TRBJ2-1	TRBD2	CASSQESGGGADEQFF	TGTGCCAGCAGCCAAGAGTCTGGCGGGGGGGCGGATGAGCAGTTCTTC
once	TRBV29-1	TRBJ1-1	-	CSVTGGVGTEAFF	TGCAGCGTTACGGGGGGGGTAGGGACTGAAGCTTTCTTT
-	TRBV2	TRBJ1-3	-	CASRGNTIYF	TGTGCCAGCCGGGGAAACACCATATATTTT
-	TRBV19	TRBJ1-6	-	CASSDRQPSPLHF	TGTGCCAGCTCCGACAGGCAACCTTCACCCCTCCACTTT
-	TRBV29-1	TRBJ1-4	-	CSVEPRDKGEKLFF	TGCAGCGTTGAACCCCGGGACAAGGGGGAAAAACTGTTTTTT
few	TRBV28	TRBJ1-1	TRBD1	CASRITGGTEAFF	TGTGCCAGCAGGATTACAGGGGGCACTGAAGCTTTCTTT
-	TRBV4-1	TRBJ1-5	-	CASSQGGSSNQPQHF	TGCGCCAGCAGCCAAGGGGGCTCGAGCAATCAGCCCCAGCATTTT
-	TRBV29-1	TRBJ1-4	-	CSVEDWDKGTTNEKLFF	TGCAGCGTTGAAGATTGGGACAAAGGGACAACTAATGAAAAACTGTTTTTT
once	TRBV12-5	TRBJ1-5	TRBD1	CASANQDRGLQYSNQPQHF	TGTGCTAGTGCCAACCAGGACAGGGGGCTCCAATATAGCAATCAGCCCCAGCATTTT